These 26 T cell receptor beta chains were sequenced from one sample in a study of T cell repertoires in cytomegalovirus infection. MiXCR was run by TCRdb on the reads, yielding one entry per CDR3 protein. The profile covers some 400,000 distinct CDR3 sequences, with 15% to 20% appearing a single time and about 10% taken by the ten largest. Specimen: PBMCs. These TCRs come from a human donor in good health (CMV status not recorded). Some clones in this sample may be carry-over from other donors' samples.

V usage is TRBV7-2 and J usage is TRBJ2-7; D might be TRBD2 (5 bases). The CDR3 consists of 15 residues. V was pared by 5 bases and J by 0 bases, with 14 bases between. The germline CDR1 and CDR2 sequences are SGHTA and FQGNSA. In nucleotides, the CDR3 is TGTGCCAGCAGCCCTACTGGCGGGCCCTCCTACGAGCAGTACTTC. Protein: CASSPTGGPSYEQYF.

There are many counts of this clonotype. The chain's CDR3 is CATSRDLLGFIYGYTF. DNA of the CDR3: TGTGCCACCAGCAGAGATCTTCTGGGGTTTATCTATGGCTACACCTTC. The rearrangement links TRBV15 to TRBJ1-2; D gene uncertain. V was trimmed by 0 bases and J by 4 bases, leaving 15 bases between them. CDR3 length: 16 residues. Looked up from germline, CDR1 is LNHNV and CDR2 is YYDKDF (reference sequence).

The chain is built from TRBV11-2 and TRBJ2-1, with 7 bases aligning to TRBD1. The CDR3 has 12 residues. The germline V gene encodes CDR1 SGHAT and CDR2 FQNNGV. Trimming took 2 bases from V and 8 from J; bases not matched to a gene: 0. The CDR3 reads CASSLTGDEQFF. The CDR3 nucleotides are TGTGCCAGCAGCTTAACAGGGGATGAGCAGTTCTTC.

This clonotype was counted many times. The chain is built from TRBV12-3 or TRBV12-4 and TRBJ1-1; tentatively, D is TRBD1 (5 bases). Between the trimmed V and J ends, which lost 2 bases and 5 bases, there was a span of 9 bases. The CDR3 extends over 13 amino acids. The CDR3 region has the DNA TGTGCCAGCAGTTTACTCCGGGGGACTGAAGCTTTCTTT. This translates into CASSLLRGTEAFF.

This clonotype was observed at least ten times. The V and J genes are TRBV7-8 and TRBJ2-7; TRBD2 matches 7 bases. Germline CDR1 reads SGHVS; CDR2 reads FQNEAQ. The junction had 2 bases not matched to a gene; V was cut back by 3 bases and J by 0 bases. The CDR3 spans 14 residues. As DNA, the CDR3 is TGTGCCAGCAGCTTCAAGCGGGACTCCTACGAGCAGTACTTC. This encodes CASSFKRDSYEQYF.

On this clonotype: A much more abundant neighbour one base away suggests this may be a read error. The chain carries TRBV12-3 or TRBV12-4 and TRBJ2-3; 8 nucleotides agree with TRBD2. The CDR3 spans 16 residues. V was clipped by 5 bases and J by 9 bases; unmatched bases: 16. CDR3 DNA: TGTGCCAGCAGTACGGGGACTAGAGGGGGTAGTTCGACGCAGTATTTT. Translation: CASSTGTRGGSSTQYF.

This chain uses TRBV20-1 with TRBJ1-6; D unclear. V was cut by 0 bases and J by 6 bases, with 9 bases left in between. Germline V CDR1 and CDR2: DFQATT, SNEGSKA (reference sequence). This CDR3 is 14 amino acids long. CDR3: CSARDLRSNSPLHF. The CDR3 nucleotides read TGCAGTGCTAGAGATTTGAGGTCTAATTCACCCCTCCACTTT.

This sequence joins TRBV11-2 and TRBJ2-1; D possibly uses TRBD1 or TRBD2 (7 bases each). The CDR3 runs to 18 residues. Per germline, CDR1 SGHAT and CDR2 FQNNGV. V was shortened by 1 base and J by 4 bases, with 20 bases between the two germline ends. CDR3 bases: TGTGCCAGCAGCTTAGGGAGAGGGAGGGGGCCTATTTACAATGAGCAGTTCTTC. This sequence encodes CASSLGRGRGPIYNEQFF.

This clonotype was counted many times. The chain has TRBV2 and TRBJ2-1; D gene unclear. The CDR3 length is 13 residues. Germline V gene data show CDR1 as SNHLY and CDR2 as FYNNEI. V was clipped by 1 base and J by 4 bases, with 5 bases between them. CDR3 DNA: TGTGCCAGCAGTGAAGTGGGGTACAATGAGCAGTTCTTC. Its protein product is CASSEVGYNEQFF.

The chain carries TRBV20-1 and TRBJ2-7, with D maybe TRBD2 (5 bases). Germline V gene lookup returns CDR1 DFQATT and CDR2 SNEGSKA (reference sequence). V gave up 6 bases and J gave up 1 base, with 16 bases separating them. CDR3 length: 14 residues. The CDR3 is CSAYPLAGSYEQYF. The CDR3 region has the DNA TGCAGTGCCTATCCCTTGGCGGGTTCCTACGAGCAGTACTTC.

This clonotype was recorded a few times. The genes are TRBV18 and TRBJ2-7, with TRBD2 matching 14 bases. With 6 bases clipped from V and 2 bases from J, the junction kept 9 bases outside the gene matches. This CDR3 is 17 amino acids long. Germline V CDR1 and CDR2: KGHSH, LQKENI. This CDR3 is CASSLGLAGVSPYEQYF. The CDR3 region has the DNA TGTGCCAGCTCTCTGGGACTAGCGGGAGTATCTCCCTACGAGCAGTACTTC.

The genes are TRBV19 and TRBJ2-7; a possible D gene is TRBD2 (5 bases). The length of the CDR3 is 14 residues. V lost 5 bases and J 2 bases, leaving 13 bases between the germline ends. The germline CDR1 and CDR2 sequences are LNHDA and SQIVND (reference sequence). CDR3 DNA: TGTGCCAGTAGTCGAGGGCCAGGACCCTACGAGCAGTACTTC. Its translation is CASSRGPGPYEQYF.

CDR3 loop: CASSFSSAEQFF. CDR3 in DNA: TGCGCCAGCAGCTTTTCTAGCGCTGAGCAGTTCTTC. The chain combines TRBV5-1 with TRBJ2-1, with a possible D match to TRBD2 (6 bases). Per germline, CDR1 SGHRS and CDR2 YFSETQ. The CDR3 contains 12 residues. V lost 2 bases to trimming and J lost 9 bases, with 9 bases between them.

The sample holds many counts of this clonotype. This rearrangement joins TRBV7-9 to TRBJ1-2; possibly TRBD1 for D (5 bases). Trimming left V 3 bases short and J 2 bases short, with 16 bases between. The CDR3 consists of 16 residues. CDR1 and CDR2 from the germline V gene are SEHNR and FQNEAQ (reference sequence). Here the CDR3 DNA reads TGTGCCAGCAGCTTGGGGAGTGGGGCCACCAACTATGGCTACACCTTC. Amino acid sequence: CASSLGSGATNYGYTF.

This chain connects TRBV18 to TRBJ1-1; D is perhaps TRBD1 (5 bases). The ends were cut back, 4 bases at V and 1 base at J, with 10 bases in the middle. Germline V lookup: CDR1 KGHSH, CDR2 LQKENI. The CDR3 extends over 14 amino acids. CDR3: CASSRGTSNTEAFF. CDR3 nucleotides: TGTGCCAGCTCACGAGGGACGTCGAACACTGAAGCTTTCTTT. Variable domain in full (rest from reference TRBV18 and TRBJ1-1): NAGVMQNPRHLVRRRGQEARLRCSPMKGHSHVYWYRQLPEEGLKFMVYLQKENIIDESGMPKERFSAEFPKEGPSILRIQQVVRGDSAAYFCASSRGTSNTEAFFGQGTRLTVV.

The chain links TRBV20-1 to TRBJ2-3; D is ambiguous. From germline, CDR1 is DFQATT and CDR2 SNEGSKA (reference sequence). The CDR3 runs 13 residues. The ends were cut back, 5 bases at V and 4 bases at J, with 13 bases in the middle. The CDR3 nucleotides read TGCAGTGCTCAAAACCAACCGGCAGATACGCAGTATTTT. Its translation is CSAQNQPADTQYF.

This clonotype was counted a few times. This chain's CDR3 is CASSLDGGPDEQFF. CDR3 nucleotides: TGCGCCAGCAGCTTGGATGGCGGACCCGATGAGCAGTTCTTC. The rearrangement uses TRBV5-1 and TRBJ2-1; D not certain. Trimming removed 0 bases from V and 8 bases from J, with 12 bases in between. The CDR3 runs 14 residues. Germline V CDR1 and CDR2: SGHRS, YFSETQ.

This clonotype was detected many times. The chain employs TRBV2 and TRBJ2-3, with D perhaps matching TRBD1 or TRBD2 (5 bases each). V was cut by 5 bases and J by 4 bases, with 13 bases left in between. This CDR3 spans 14 amino acids. Germline CDR1 reads SNHLY; CDR2 reads FYNNEI. The CDR3 spells CASSTQQEADTQYF. As DNA, the CDR3 is TGTGCCAGCAGTACGCAACAGGAGGCAGATACGCAGTATTTT.

V usage is TRBV10-3 and J usage is TRBJ1-4, with TRBD1 as a possible D gene (5 bases). Germline values: CDR1 ENHRY, CDR2 SYGVKD. Between the trimmed V and J ends, which lost 0 bases and 3 bases, there was a span of 5 bases. The CDR3 contains 14 residues. Here the CDR3 DNA reads TGTGCCATCAGTGAGTCGGGACCTAATGAAAAACTGTTTTTT. This translates into CAISESGPNEKLFF.

In regard to this clonotype: Its ends do not fully match the called genes, so a read error is possible. The chain carries TRBV4-2 and TRBJ1-1; D is ambiguous. The germline V gene has CDR1 LGHNA and CDR2 YNFKEQ. This CDR3 contains 13 residues. The CDR3 nucleotides are TGTGCCAGCAGCCAAGACAGGAACACTGAAGCTTTGTTT. Amino acid sequence: CASSQDRNTEALF.

There are a few counts of this clonotype. The chain is built from TRBV7-9 and TRBJ1-1; D gene unclear. Looked up from germline, CDR1 is SEHNR and CDR2 is FQNEAQ (reference sequence). V was cut by 4 bases and J by 5 bases, with 17 bases left in between. The CDR3 runs to 15 residues. Here the CDR3 DNA reads TGTGCCAGCAGCTCTCTCGTCCTAATTAAGACTGAAGCTTTCTTT. Amino acid sequence: CASSSLVLIKTEAFF.

This clonotype was seen only a few times. CDR3 sequence: CASSFPLPLTGTRETQYF. Here the CDR3 DNA reads TGTGCCAGCAGTTTTCCCCTCCCCCTGACAGGGACAAGAGAGACCCAGTACTTC. The rearrangement uses TRBV6-1 and TRBJ2-5, with 7 bases aligning to TRBD1. CDR3 size: 18 residues. Germline-derived CDR1 and CDR2 are MNHNS and SASEGT. The ends lost 5 bases at V and 4 bases at J; junction bases unmatched: 19.

The chain uses TRBV19 and TRBJ1-4, with D hard to call. This CDR3 is 14 amino acids long. Per germline, CDR1 LNHDA and CDR2 SQIVND (reference sequence). V gave up 6 bases and J gave up 0 bases, with 8 bases separating them. The CDR3, as DNA: TGTGCCAGTAGACTACAAGCAACTAATGAAAAACTGTTTTTT. Its translation is CASRLQATNEKLFF.

J is TRBJ1-1 and V is TRBV29-1, with D unclear. Germline V gene sequence: CDR1 SQVTM, CDR2 ANQGSEA. V lost 6 bases and J lost 3, with 8 bases in between. The CDR3 sequence is 11 residues long. The CDR3 DNA follows: TGCAGCGTCGGGTGGGACACTGAAGCTTTCTTT. It is translated as CSVGWDTEAFF.

The V and J genes are TRBV2 and TRBJ2-5; 7 positions match TRBD1. This CDR3 is built from 14 residues. Germline V gene sequence: CDR1 SNHLY, CDR2 FYNNEI. V lost 7 bases to trimming and J lost 3 bases; unmatched junction nucleotides: 8. Here the CDR3 DNA reads TGTGCCAGCATACGGTACAGGGGAAAAGAGACCCAGTACTTC. As protein: CASIRYRGKETQYF.

The chain recombines TRBV18 with TRBJ1-1; D gene ambiguous. CDR1 KGHSH and CDR2 LQKENI come from the germline V gene. This CDR3 is 12 amino acids long. Trimming cost V 3 bases and J 6 bases, with 8 bases left between them. The CDR3 DNA sequence: TGTGCCAGCTCACCCCTCTCTCCTGAAGCTTTCTTT. Protein sequence: CASSPLSPEAFF.